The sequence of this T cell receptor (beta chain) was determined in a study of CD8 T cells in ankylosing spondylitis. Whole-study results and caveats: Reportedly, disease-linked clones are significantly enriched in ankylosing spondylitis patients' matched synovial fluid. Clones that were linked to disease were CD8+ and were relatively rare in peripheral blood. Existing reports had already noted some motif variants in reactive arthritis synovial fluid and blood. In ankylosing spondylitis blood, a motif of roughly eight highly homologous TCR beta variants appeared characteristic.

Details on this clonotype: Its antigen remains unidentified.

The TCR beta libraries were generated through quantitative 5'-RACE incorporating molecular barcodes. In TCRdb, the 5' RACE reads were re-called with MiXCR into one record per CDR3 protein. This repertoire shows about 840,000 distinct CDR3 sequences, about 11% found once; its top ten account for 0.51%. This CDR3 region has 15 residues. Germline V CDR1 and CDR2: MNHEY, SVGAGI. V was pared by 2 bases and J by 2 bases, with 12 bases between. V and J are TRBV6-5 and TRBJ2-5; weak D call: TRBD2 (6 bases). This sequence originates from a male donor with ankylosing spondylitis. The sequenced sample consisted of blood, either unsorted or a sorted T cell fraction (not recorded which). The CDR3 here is CASSYTLAQQETQYF. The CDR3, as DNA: TGTGCCAGCAGTTACACGCTAGCGCAACAAGAGACCCAGTACTTC.